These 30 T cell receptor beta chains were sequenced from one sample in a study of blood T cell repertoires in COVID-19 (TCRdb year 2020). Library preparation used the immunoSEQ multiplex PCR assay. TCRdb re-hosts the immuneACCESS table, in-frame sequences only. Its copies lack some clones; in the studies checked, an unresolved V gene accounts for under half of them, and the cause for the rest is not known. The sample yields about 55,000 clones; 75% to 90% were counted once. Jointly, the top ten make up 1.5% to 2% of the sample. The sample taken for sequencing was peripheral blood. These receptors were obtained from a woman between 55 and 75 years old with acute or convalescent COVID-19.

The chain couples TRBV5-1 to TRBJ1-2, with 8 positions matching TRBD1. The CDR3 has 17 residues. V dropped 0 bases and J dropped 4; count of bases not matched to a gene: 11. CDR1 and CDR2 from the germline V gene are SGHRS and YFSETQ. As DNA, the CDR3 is TGCGCCAGCAGCTTGGAATATGGGACAGGAGGCCTCTATGGCTACACCTTC. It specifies CASSLEYGTGGLYGYTF.

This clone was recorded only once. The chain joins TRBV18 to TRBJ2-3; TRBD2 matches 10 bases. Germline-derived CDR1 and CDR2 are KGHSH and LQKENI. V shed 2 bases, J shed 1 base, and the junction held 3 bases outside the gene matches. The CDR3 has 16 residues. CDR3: CASSPGLAGGTDTQYF. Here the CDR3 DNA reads TGTGCCAGCTCACCAGGGCTAGCGGGGGGCACAGATACGCAGTATTTT.

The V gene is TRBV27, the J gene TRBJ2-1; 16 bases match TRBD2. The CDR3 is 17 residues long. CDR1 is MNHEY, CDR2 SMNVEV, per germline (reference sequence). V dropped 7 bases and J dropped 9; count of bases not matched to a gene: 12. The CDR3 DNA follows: TGTGCCAGCACCGGGACTAGCGGGAGGGCTTTCCCCCCTGAGCAGTTCTTC. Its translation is CASTGTSGRAFPPEQFF.

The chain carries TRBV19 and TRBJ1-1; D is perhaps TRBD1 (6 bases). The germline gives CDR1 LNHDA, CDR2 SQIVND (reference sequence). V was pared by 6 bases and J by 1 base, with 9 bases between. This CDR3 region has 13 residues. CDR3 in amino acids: CASSPTGNTEAFF. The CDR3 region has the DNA TGTGCCAGTAGCCCGACAGGGAACACTGAAGCTTTCTTT.

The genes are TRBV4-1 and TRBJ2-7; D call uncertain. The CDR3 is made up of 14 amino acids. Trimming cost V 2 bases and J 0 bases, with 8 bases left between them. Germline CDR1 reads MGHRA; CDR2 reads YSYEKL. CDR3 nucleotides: TGCGCCAGCAGCCAATCTACGAGCTCCTACGAGCAGTACTTC. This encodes CASSQSTSSYEQYF.

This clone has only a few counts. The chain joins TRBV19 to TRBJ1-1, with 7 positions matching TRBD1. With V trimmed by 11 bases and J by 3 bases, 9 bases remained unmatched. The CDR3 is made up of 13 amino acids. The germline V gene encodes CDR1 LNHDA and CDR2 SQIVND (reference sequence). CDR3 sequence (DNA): TGTGCCTGCACGGAGGGGGCTCACACTGAAGCTTTCTTT. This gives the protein CACTEGAHTEAFF.

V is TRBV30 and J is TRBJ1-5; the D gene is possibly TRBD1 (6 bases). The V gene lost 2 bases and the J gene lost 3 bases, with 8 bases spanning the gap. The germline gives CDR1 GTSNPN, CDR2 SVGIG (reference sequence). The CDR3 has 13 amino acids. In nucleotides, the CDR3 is TGTGCCTGGAGTCAGGGGCCCAATCAGCCCCAGCATTTT. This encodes CAWSQGPNQPQHF.

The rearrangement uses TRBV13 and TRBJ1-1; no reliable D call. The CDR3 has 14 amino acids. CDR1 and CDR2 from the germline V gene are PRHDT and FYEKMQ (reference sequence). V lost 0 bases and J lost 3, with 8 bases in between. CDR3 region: CASSLGGPYTEAFF. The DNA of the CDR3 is TGTGCCAGCAGCTTAGGGGGCCCCTACACTGAAGCTTTCTTT.

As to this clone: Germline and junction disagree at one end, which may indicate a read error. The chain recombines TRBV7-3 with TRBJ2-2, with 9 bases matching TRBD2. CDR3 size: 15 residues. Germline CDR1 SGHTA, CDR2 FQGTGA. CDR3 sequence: CASSLGLAIHRGAVF. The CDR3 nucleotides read TGTGCCAGCAGCTTAGGACTAGCGATACACCGGGGAGCTGTTTTT.

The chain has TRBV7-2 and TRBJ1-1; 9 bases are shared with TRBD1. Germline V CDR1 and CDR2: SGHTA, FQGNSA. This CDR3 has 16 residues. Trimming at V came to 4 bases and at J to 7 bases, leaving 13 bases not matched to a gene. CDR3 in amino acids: CASSSRDRVGRNEAFF. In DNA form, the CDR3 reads TGTGCCAGCAGCTCTCGGGACAGGGTTGGACGGAATGAAGCTTTCTTT.

The CDR3 sequence is CASHSGAGNTIYF. Written as DNA, the CDR3 is TGTGCCAGTCATTCGGGGGCTGGAAACACCATATATTTT. The rearrangement uses TRBV19 and TRBJ1-3, with D possibly being TRBD1 (5 bases). Germline V CDR1 and CDR2: LNHDA, SQIVND (reference sequence). The CDR3 contains 13 residues. V was cut by 8 bases and J by 2 bases, with 10 bases left in between.

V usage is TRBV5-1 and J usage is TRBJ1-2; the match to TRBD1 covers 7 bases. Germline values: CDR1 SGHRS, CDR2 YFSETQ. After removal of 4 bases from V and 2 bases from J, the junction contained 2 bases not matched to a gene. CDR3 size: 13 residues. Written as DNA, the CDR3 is TGCGCCAGCAGCACGGGACAGAACTATGGCTACACCTTC. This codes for CASSTGQNYGYTF.

In nucleotides, the CDR3 is TGTGCCAGCAGTTCCACTAGCGGGGGGTACTACGAGCAGTACTTC. As protein: CASSSTSGGYYEQYF. This chain joins TRBV27 and TRBJ2-7, with TRBD2 matching over 12 bases. This CDR3 is built from 15 residues. The junction had 4 bases not matched to a gene; V was cut back by 4 bases and J by 3 bases. The V gene's germline CDR1 is MNHEY and CDR2 SMNVEV (reference sequence).

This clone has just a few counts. DNA for the CDR3: TGTGCCAGCAGCGGACAGGGCGGCTACACCTTC. Protein product: CASSGQGGYTF. The chain has TRBV3-1 (or the pseudogene TRBV3-2) and TRBJ1-2, with TRBD1 matching over 8 bases. Germline CDR1 and CDR2: LGHDT and YNNKEL (reference sequence). CDR3 length: 11 amino acids. V lost 5 bases to trimming and J lost 8 bases; unmatched junction nucleotides: 1.

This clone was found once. The CDR3 sequence is CASSLSASRQRTYEQYF. In DNA form, the CDR3 reads TGTGCCAGCAGTTTATCGGCGTCGAGGCAGAGGACCTACGAGCAGTACTTC. The V and J genes are TRBV27 and TRBJ2-7; no definite D call. CDR3 size: 17 residues. Germline V gives CDR1 MNHEY, CDR2 SMNVEV (reference sequence). Trimming pared 0 bases from V and 2 bases from J, leaving 17 bases between.

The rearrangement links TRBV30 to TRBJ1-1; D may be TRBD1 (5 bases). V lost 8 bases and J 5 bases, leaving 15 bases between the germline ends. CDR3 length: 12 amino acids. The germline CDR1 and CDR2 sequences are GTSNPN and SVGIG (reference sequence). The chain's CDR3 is CARDSGRTEAFF. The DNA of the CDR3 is TGTGCCCGCGACAGCGGGAGAACTGAAGCTTTCTTT.

The CDR3 loop is CASSQVSGAPNEQFF. CDR3 sequence (DNA): TGTGCCAGCAGCCAAGTTTCAGGGGCGCCTAATGAGCAGTTCTTC. V gene TRBV14 combines with J gene TRBJ2-1; D is perhaps TRBD1 (6 bases). Looked up from germline, CDR1 is SGHDN and CDR2 is FVKESK. The CDR3 is 15 residues long. V lost 1 base to trimming and J lost 7 bases, with 14 bases between them. The full variable domain, with the rest looked up from reference TRBV14 and TRBJ2-1, is EAGVTQFPSHSVIEKGQTVTLRCDPISGHDNLYWYRRVMGKEIKFLLHFVKESKQDESGMPNNRFLAERTGGTYSTLKVQPAELEDSGVYFCASSQVSGAPNEQFFGPGTRLTVL.

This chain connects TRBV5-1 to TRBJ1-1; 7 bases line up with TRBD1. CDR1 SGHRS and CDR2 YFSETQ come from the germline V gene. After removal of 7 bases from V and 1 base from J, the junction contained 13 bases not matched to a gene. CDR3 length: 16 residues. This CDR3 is CASRSVYRGRNTEAFF. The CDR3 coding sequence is TGCGCCAGCCGCTCTGTATACAGGGGCCGGAACACTGAAGCTTTCTTT.

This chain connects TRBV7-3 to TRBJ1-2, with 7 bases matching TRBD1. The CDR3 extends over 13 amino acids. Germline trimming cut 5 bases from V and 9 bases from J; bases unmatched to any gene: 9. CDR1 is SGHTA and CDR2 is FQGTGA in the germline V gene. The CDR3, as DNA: TGTGCCAGCAGCAGGGGGCCCGTCGGTAGCTACACCTTC. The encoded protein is CASSRGPVGSYTF. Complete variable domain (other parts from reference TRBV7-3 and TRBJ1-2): GAGVSQTPSNKVTEKGKYVELRCDPISGHTALYWYRQSLGQGPEFLIYFQGTGAADDSGLPNDRFFAVRPEGSVSTLKIQRTERGDSAVYLCASSRGPVGSYTFGSGTRLTVV.

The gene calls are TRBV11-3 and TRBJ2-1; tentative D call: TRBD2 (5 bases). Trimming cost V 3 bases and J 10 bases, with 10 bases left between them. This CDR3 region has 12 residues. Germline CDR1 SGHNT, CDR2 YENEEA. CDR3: CASSFEGREQFF. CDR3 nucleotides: TGTGCCAGCAGCTTTGAGGGTCGGGAGCAGTTCTTC.

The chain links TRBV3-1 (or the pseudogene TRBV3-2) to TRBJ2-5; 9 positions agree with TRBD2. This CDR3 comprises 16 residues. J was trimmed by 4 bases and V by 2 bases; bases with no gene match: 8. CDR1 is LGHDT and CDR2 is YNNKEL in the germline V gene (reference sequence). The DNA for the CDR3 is TGTGCCAGCAGCCAATTGCGGGAGGGCACGAGAGAGACCCAGTACTTC. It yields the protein CASSQLREGTRETQYF.

The CDR3, as DNA: TGTGCCAGCACCCAAATTGCTAGCTCCTACAATGAGCAGTTCTTC. Translated, it gives CASTQIASSYNEQFF. The chain combines TRBV21-1 with TRBJ2-1; the table's D call, TRBD2, has no DNA check behind it. TRBV21-1 corresponds to a pseudogene. The CDR3 runs to 15 residues.

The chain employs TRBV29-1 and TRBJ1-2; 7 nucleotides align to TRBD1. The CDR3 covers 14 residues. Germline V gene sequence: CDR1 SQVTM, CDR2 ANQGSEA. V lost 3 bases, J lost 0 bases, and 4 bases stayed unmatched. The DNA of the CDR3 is TGCAGCGTTGACGAACAGGGGACTAACTATGGCTACACCTTC. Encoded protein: CSVDEQGTNYGYTF.

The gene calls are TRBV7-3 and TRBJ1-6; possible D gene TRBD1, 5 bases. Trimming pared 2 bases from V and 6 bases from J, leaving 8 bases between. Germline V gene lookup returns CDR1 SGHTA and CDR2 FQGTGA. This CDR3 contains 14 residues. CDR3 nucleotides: TGTGCCAGCAGCTTAGCGGGGCCTAATTCACCCCTCCACTTT. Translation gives CASSLAGPNSPLHF.

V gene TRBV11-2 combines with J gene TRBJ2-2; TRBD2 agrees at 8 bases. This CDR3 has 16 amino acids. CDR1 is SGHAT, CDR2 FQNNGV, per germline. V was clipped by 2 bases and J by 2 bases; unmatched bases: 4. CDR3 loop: CASSLYAGGNTGELFF. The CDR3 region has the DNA TGTGCCAGCAGCTTATATGCGGGGGGAAACACCGGGGAGCTGTTTTTT. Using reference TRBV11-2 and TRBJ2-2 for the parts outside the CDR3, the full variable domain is EAGVAQSPRYKIIEKRQSVAFWCNPISGHATLYWYQQILGQGPKLLIQFQNNGVVDDSQLPKDRFSAERLKGVDSTLKIQPAKLEDSAVYLCASSLYAGGNTGELFFGEGSRLTVL.

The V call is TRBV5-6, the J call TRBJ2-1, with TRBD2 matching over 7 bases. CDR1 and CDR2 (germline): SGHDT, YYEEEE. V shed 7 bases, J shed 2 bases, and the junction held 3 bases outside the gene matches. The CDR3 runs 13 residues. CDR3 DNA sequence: TGTGCCAGCTATCGGGGGGCCTACAATGAGCAGTTCTTC. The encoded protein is CASYRGAYNEQFF.

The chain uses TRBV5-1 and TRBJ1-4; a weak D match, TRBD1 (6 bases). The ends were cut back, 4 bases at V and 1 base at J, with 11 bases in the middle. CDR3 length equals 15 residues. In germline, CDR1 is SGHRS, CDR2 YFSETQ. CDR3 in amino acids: CASSLGQLTNEKLFF. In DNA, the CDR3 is TGCGCCAGCAGCCTCGGACAGCTAACTAATGAAAAACTGTTTTTT. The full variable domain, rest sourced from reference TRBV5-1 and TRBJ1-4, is KAGVTQTPRYLIKTRGQQVTLSCSPISGHRSVSWYQQTPGQGLQFLFEYFSETQRNKGNFPGRFSGRQFSNSRSEMNVSTLELGDSALYLCASSLGQLTNEKLFFGSGTQLSVL.

CDR3 sequence reads: CASSQDRGGGNQPQHF. The DNA of the CDR3 is TGTGCCAGCAGCCAAGATCGAGGGGGCGGCAATCAGCCCCAGCATTTT. V is TRBV4-2 and J is TRBJ1-5, with TRBD1 identical over 7 bases. The CDR3 totals 16 residues. V was clipped by 0 bases and J by 2 bases; unmatched bases: 4. Germline loops: CDR1 LGHNA, CDR2 YNFKEQ.

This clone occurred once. The DNA for the CDR3 is TGTGCCAGCAGCTTTATAAGGACAGGGGGAACAGATACGCAGTATTTT. Encoded protein: CASSFIRTGGTDTQYF. J is TRBJ2-3 and V is TRBV5-6, with 10 nucleotides matching TRBD1. Trimming cost V 2 bases and J 3 bases; bases outside gene matches: 6. The CDR3 totals 16 residues. The germline V gene has CDR1 SGHDT and CDR2 YYEEEE.

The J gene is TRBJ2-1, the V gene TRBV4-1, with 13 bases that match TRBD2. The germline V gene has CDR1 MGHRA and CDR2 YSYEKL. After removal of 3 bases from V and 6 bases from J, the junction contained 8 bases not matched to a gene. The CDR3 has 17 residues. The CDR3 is CASSHDRTSGGLNEQFF. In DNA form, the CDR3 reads TGCGCCAGCAGCCATGATCGGACTAGCGGGGGACTCAATGAGCAGTTCTTC.